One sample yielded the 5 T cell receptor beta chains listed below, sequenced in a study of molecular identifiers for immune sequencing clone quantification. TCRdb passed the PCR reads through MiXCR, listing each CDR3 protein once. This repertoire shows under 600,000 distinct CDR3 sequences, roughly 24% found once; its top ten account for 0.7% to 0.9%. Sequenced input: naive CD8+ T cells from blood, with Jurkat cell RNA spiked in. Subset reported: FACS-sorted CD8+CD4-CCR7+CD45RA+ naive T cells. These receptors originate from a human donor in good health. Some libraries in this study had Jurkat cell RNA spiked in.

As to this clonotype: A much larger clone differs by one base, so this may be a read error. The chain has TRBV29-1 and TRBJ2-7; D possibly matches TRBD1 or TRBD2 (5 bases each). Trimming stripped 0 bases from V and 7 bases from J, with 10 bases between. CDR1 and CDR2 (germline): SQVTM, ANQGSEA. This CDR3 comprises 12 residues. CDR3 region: CSVEDRGVEQYF. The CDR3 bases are TGCAGCGTTGAAGATAGAGGGGTTGAGCAGTACTTC.

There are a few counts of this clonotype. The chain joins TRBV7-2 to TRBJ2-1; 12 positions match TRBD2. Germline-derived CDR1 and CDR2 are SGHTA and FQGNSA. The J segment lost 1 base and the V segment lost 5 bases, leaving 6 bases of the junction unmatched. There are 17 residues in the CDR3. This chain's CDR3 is CASSLGTSGPSYNEQFF. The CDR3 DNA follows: TGTGCCAGCAGCCTAGGGACTAGCGGGCCTTCCTACAATGAGCAGTTCTTC.

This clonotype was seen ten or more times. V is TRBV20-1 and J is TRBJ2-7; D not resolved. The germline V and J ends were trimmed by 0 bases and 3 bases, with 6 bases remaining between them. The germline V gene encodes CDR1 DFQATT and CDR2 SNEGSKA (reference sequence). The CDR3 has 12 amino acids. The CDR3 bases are TGCAGTGCTAGAGAAAACGGCTACGAGCAGTACTTC. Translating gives CSARENGYEQYF.

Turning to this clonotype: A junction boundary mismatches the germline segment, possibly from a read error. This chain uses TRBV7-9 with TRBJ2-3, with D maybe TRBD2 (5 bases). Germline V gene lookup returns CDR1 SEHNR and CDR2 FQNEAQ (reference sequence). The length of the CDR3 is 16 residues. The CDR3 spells CAGSLVAADSTDTQYF. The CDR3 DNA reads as TGTGCCGGCAGCTTAGTCGCAGCGGATAGCACAGATACGCAGTATTTT. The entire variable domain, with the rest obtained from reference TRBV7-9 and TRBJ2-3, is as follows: DTGVSQNPRHKITKRGQNVTFRCDPISEHNRLYWYRQTLGQGPEFLTYFQNEAQLEKSRLLSDRFSAERPKGSFSTLEIQRTEQGDSAMYLCAGSLVAADSTDTQYFGPGTRLTVL.

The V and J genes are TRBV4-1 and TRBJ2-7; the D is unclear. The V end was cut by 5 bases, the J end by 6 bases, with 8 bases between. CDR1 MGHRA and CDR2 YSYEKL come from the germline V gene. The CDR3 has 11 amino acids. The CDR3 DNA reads TGCGCCAGCAGCAACAACGGCGAGCAGTACTTC. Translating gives CASSNNGEQYF.